Sequencing of this TCR beta chain was carried out in a study of T cells in Graves' hyperthyroidism and ophthalmopathy. For the study at large: Peripheral blood was taken when the disease was first diagnosed, before any treatment began.

This clonotype was detected ten times or more. Criteria for exclusion of patients were uncontrolled infection, other autoimmune disease, pregnancy or lactation. PBMCs were collected from a roughly 9.7 ml volume of fresh peripheral blood. The CDR3 contains 17 residues. CDR1 and CDR2 (germline): MGHRA, YSYEKL. V was clipped by 4 bases and J by 7 bases; unmatched bases: 8. RNA transcripts were the template for amplifying TCR beta CDR3 regions. The HTBI primer set served for first-round RT-PCR of the TCR CDR3. TCRdb re-called the multiplex PCR reads with MiXCR, one entry per CDR3 protein. The table lists under 300,000 distinct CDR3 sequences, about an eighth of them singletons.

The receptor comes from a woman aged 25 to 39 with Graves' hyperthyroidism that later progressed to Graves' ophthalmopathy. Sequencing was performed on blood. The chain joins TRBV4-1 to TRBJ2-1, with 15 bases aligning to TRBD2. The CDR3 reads CASSPRTSGREENEQFF. CDR3 bases: TGCGCCAGCAGCCCCAGGACTAGCGGGAGGGAAGAAAATGAGCAGTTCTTC.